What follows describes a single T cell receptor beta chain. Antigen: not known. The sample originates from a study of cytomegalovirus exposure and HLA in healthy donors. PCR was performed using 60 Vbeta and 13 Jbeta primers. Sequencing was performed with immunoSEQ multiplex PCR; in TCRdb, only in-frame clones are kept and a portion is missing. The sample carries roughly 130,000 clones, roughly 84% recorded once. Germline V CDR1 and CDR2: SGHNT, YYREEE (reference sequence). V gave up 4 bases and J gave up 5 bases, with 12 bases separating them. The CDR3 has 13 residues. Notes on the study in general: V- and J-gene trimming in TCR beta was tied to a missense DCLRE1C variant by an analysis performed later. Presence/absence results assume similar sequencing depth per donor, which may not hold.

The source material was PBMCs. The clonotype was recovered from a woman younger than 35 in good health and CMV-seropositive. The V and J genes are TRBV5-4 and TRBJ2-5; possibly TRBD2 for D (6 bases). CDR3: CASSGRELETQYF. The CDR3 DNA sequence: TGTGCCAGCAGCGGTCGGGAGTTGGAGACCCAGTACTTC.